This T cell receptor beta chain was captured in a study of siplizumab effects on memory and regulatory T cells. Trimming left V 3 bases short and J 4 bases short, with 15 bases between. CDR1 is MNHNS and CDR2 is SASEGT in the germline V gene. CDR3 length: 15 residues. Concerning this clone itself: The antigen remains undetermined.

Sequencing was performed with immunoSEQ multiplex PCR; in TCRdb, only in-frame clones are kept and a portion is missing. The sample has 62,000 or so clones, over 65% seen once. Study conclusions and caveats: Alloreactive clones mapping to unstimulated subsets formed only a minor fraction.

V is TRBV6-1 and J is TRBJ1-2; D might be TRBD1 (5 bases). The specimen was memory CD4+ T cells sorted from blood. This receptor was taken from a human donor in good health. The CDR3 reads CASSEPWGLSYGYTF. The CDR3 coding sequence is TGTGCCAGCAGTGAGCCGTGGGGGTTGAGCTATGGCTACACCTTC.